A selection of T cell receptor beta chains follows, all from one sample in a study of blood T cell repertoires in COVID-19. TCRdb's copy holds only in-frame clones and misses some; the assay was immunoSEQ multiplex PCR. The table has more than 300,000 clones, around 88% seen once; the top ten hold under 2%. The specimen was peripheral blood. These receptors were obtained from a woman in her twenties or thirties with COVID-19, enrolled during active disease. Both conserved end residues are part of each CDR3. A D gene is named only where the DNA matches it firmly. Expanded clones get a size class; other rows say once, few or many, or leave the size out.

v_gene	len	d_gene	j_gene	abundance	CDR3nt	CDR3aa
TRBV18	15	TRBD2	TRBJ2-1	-	TGTGCCAGCTCTCCCCCGCTAGCGGGGGGGAACGAGCAGTTCTTC	CASSPPLAGGNEQFF
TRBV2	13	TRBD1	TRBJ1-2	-	TGTGCCAGCGGGAAACAGGGGGCCTATGGCTACACCTTC	CASGKQGAYGYTF
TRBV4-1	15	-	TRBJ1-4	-	TGCGCCAGCAGCCAAGGGGGCAGGTGGGGTGAAAAACTGTTTTTT	CASSQGGRWGEKLFF
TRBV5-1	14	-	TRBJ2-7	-	TGCGCCAGCAGCCTCGGACACTTTGCCTACGAGCAGTACTTC	CASSLGHFAYEQYF
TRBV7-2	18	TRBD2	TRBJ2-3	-	TGTGCCAGCAGCTCCCCCACTAGCGGGGGAGGCGTCACAGATACGCAGTATTTT	CASSSPTSGGGVTDTQYF
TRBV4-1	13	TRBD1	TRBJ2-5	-	TGCGCCAGCAGCCAGACAGGGGGGGAGACCCAGTACTTC	CASSQTGGETQYF
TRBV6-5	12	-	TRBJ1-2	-	TGTGCCAGCGGAGTCAACGGCCTGGGCTACACCTTC	CASGVNGLGYTF
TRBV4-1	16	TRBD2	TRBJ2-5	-	TGCGCCAGCAGCCAAGACCCCGGGGGGTGGGGAGAGACCCAGTACTTC	CASSQDPGGWGETQYF
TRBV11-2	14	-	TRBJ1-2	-	TGTGCCAGCAGGGCGATCCAGGGCCCCCTAGGCTACACCTTC	CASRAIQGPLGYTF
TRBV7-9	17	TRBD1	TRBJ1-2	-	TGTGCCAGCAGCTGGCCCCCGGGACAGAGAGCTAACTATGGCTACACCTTC	CASSWPPGQRANYGYTF
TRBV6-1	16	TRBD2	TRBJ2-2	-	TGTGCCAGCAGTGAAGGTTGGGGGGGTCGTGCCGGGGAGCTGTTTTTT	CASSEGWGGRAGELFF
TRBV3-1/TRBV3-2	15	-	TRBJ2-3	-	TGTGCCAGCAGCCAAGAGTTTGCAGGGACAGATACGCAGTATTTT	CASSQEFAGTDTQYF
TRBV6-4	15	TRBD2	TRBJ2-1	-	TGTGCCAGCAGTCAGACTAGCGGGTTCAACAATGAGCAGTTCTTC	CASSQTSGFNNEQFF
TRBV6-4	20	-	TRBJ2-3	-	TGTGCCAGCAGTGACTCCTGGGGAGGGGGGGCGACTTTAAGCACAGATACGCAGTATTTT	CASSDSWGGGATLSTDTQYF
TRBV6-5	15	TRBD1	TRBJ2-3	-	TGTGCCAGCAGTTCGGGACAGGGATTGATTGATACGCAGTATTTT	CASSSGQGLIDTQYF
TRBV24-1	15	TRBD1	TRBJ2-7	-	TGTGCCACCAGTGACCCAAGGACAGGGGGGTACGAGCAGTACTTC	CATSDPRTGGYEQYF
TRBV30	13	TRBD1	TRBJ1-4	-	TGTGCCTGGACCTCGGACAGGGATGAAAAACTGTTTTTT	CAWTSDRDEKLFF
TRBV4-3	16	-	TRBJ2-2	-	TGCGCCAGCAGCCAAGACGGGGATTTAGCCACCGGGGAGCTGTTTTTT	CASSQDGDLATGELFF
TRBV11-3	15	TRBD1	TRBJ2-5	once	TGTGCCAGCAGCGCAGGGACAGGGGTGGGAGAGACCCAGTACTTC	CASSAGTGVGETQYF